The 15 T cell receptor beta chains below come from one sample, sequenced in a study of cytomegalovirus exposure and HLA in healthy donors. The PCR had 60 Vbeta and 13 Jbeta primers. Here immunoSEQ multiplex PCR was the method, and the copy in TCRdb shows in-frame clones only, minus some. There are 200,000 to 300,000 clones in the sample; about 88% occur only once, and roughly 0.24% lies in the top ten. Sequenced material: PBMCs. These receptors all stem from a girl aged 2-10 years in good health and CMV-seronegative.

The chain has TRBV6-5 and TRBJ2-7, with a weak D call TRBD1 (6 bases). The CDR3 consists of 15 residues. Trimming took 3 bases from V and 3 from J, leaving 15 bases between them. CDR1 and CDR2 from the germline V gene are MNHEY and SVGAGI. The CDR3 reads CASSYTDSGLYEQYF. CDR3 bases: TGTGCCAGCAGTTATACGGACAGTGGACTCTACGAGCAGTACTTC.

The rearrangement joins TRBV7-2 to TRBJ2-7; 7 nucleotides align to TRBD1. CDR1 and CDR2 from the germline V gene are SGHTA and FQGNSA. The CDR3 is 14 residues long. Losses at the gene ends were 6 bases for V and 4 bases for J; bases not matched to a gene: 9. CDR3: CASRSTGSKYEQYF. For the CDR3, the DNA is TGTGCCAGCAGATCGACAGGGAGTAAGTACGAGCAGTACTTC.

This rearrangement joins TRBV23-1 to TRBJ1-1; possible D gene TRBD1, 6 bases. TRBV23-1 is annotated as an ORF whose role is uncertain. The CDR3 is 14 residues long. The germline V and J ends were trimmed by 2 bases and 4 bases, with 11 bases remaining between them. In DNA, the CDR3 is TGCGCCAGCAGTCAAACAGGGTGGGTCACTGAAGCTTTCTTT. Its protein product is CASSQTGWVTEAFF.

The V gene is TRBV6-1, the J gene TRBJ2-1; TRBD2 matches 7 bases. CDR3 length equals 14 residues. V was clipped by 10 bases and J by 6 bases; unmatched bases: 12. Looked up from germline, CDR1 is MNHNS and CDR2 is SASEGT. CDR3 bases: TGTGCCATTCCGAAGGGGCCTAGCGGCAATGAGCAGTTCTTC. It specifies CAIPKGPSGNEQFF.

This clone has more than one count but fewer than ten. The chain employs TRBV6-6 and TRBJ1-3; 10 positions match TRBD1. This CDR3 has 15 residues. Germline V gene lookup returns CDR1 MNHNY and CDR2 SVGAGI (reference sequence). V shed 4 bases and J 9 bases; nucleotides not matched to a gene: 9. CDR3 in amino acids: CASSSGDRGRGTIYF. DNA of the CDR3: TGTGCCAGCAGTTCCGGGGACAGGGGTAGGGGCACCATATATTTT.

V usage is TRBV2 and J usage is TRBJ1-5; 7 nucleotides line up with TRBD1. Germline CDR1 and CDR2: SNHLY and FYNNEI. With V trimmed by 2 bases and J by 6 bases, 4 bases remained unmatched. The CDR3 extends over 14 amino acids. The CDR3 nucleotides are TGTGCCAGCAGTGAAAGGGGGCATGTTCAGCCCCAGCATTTT. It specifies CASSERGHVQPQHF.

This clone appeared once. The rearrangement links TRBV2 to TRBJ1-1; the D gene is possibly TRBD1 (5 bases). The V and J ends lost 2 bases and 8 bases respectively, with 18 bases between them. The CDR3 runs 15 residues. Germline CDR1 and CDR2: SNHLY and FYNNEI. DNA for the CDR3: TGTGCCAGCAGTGAAATTTGGGGCGTCTATGGGGAAGCTTTCTTT. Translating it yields CASSEIWGVYGEAFF.

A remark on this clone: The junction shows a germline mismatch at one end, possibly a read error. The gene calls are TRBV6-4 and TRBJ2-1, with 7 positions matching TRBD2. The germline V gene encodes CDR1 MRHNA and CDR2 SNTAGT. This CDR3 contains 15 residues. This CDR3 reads CASSDRAGDYNAQFF. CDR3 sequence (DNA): TGTGCCAGCAGTGACCGGGCGGGGGACTACAATGCGCAGTTCTTC.

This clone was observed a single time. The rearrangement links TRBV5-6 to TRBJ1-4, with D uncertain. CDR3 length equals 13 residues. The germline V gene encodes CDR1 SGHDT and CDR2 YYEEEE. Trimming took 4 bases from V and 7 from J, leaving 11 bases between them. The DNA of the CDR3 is TGTGCCAGCAGCGCGGTGGGAGGTGAAAAACTGTTTTTT. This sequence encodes CASSAVGGEKLFF.

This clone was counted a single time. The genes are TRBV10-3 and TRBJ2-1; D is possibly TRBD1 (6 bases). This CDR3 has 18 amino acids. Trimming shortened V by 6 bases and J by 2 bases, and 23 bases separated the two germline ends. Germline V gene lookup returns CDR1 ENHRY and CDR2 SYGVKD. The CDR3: CAISFQTRGGVTYNEQFF. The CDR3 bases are TGTGCCATCAGCTTCCAAACCCGAGGGGGAGTCACCTACAATGAGCAGTTCTTC.

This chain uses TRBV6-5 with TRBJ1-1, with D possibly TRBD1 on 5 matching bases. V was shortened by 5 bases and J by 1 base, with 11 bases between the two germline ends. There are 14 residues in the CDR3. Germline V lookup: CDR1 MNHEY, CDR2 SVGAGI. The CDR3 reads CASSERGQNTEAFF. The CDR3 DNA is TGTGCCAGCAGTGAGAGAGGACAGAACACTGAAGCTTTCTTT.

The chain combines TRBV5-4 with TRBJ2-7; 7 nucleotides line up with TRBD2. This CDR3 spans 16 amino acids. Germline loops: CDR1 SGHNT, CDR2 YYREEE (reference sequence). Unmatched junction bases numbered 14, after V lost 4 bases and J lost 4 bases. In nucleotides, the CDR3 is TGTGCCAGCAGCCCAGCTATAGCGGGTGTGGAATACGAGCAGTACTTC. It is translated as CASSPAIAGVEYEQYF.

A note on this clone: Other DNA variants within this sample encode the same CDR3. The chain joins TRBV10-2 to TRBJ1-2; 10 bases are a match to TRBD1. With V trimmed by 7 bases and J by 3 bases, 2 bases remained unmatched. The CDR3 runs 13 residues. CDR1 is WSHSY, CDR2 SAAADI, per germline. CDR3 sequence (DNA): TGCGCCAGCACGGGGACAGGGGACTATGGCTACACCTTC. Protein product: CASTGTGDYGYTF.

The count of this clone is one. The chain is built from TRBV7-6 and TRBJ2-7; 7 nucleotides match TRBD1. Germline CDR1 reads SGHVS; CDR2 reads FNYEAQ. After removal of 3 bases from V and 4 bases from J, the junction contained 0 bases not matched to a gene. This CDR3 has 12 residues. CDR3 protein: CASSLTGYEQYF. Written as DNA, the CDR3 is TGTGCCAGCAGCTTGACAGGGTACGAGCAGTACTTC.

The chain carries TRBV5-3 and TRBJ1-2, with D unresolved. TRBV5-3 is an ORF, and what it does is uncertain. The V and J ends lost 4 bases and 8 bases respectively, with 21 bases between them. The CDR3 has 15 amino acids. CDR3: CARSRKNSNLRGYTF. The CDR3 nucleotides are TGTGCCAGAAGCCGTAAGAACAGTAATCTCCGCGGCTACACCTTC.